This TCR beta chain is drawn from a study of CD8 T cells in Susac syndrome. The CDR3 extends over 17 amino acids. With 5 bases clipped from V and 3 bases from J, the junction kept 11 bases outside the gene matches. Germline loops: CDR1 SGHTA, CDR2 FQGTGA. Reverse transcription of about 0.5 to 1 ug RNA used random hexamers. An immunoSEQ multiplex PCR generated amplified TCR beta CDR3 products spanning 54 Vbeta and 13 Jbeta. MiXCR was run by TCRdb on the immunoSEQ multiplex PCR reads, yielding one entry per CDR3 protein. The data hold approximately 200,000 distinct CDR3 sequences, with under 97% observed a single time.

The specimen was CD4+ T cells from PBMCs. V gene TRBV7-3 combines with J gene TRBJ2-3; 10 bases line up with TRBD1. The clonotype comes from a human donor with multiple sclerosis. CDR3 loop: CASSRSPGQGRTDTQYF. The DNA for the CDR3 is TGTGCCAGCAGCCGCAGCCCGGGACAGGGGAGAACAGATACGCAGTATTTT.